This T cell receptor (beta chain) was sequenced during a study of blood T cells in healthy people across ages. Whole-study findings and limits: Both naive CD4+ cell counts and diversity were greater in long-lived donors than in aged donors.

This CDR3 is 15 amino acids long. V was cut by 4 bases and J by 8 bases, with 17 bases left in between. Germline lookup yields CDR1 SGHTA and CDR2 FQGNSA. A second roughly 6 to 12 cycle PCR used barcoded and J-beta primers. TCRdb analysed the 5' RACE reads with MiXCR anew, one entry per CDR3 protein. The sample yields 1.5 million to 2 million distinct CDR3 sequences, 25% to 30% seen once. In each sample, at least 7 million PBMCs were isolated. This clonotype has more than one count but fewer than ten. Its antigen is undetermined. The sequence derives from a woman in her twenties or thirties in good health. V usage is TRBV7-2 and J usage is TRBJ1-4; D is unclear. The sample taken for sequencing was blood. This chain's CDR3 is CASSYAPGDSEKLFF. CDR3 coding DNA: TGTGCCAGCAGCTACGCTCCCGGGGATAGCGAAAAACTGTTTTTT. Supplemented by reference TRBV7-2 and TRBJ1-4, the full variable domain reads GAGVSQSPSNKVTEKGKDVELRCDPISGHTALYWYRQSLGQGLEFLIYFQGNSAPDKSGLPSDRFSAERTGGSVSTLTIQRTQQEDSAVYLCASSYAPGDSEKLFFGSGTQLSVL.